This passage covers 3 T cell receptor beta chains from one sample sequenced in a study of blood T cell repertoires in COVID-19. The data were produced by immunoSEQ multiplex PCR, yet TCRdb's version contains in-frame clones alone and is incomplete. The repertoire consists of about 250,000 clones, with roughly 87% occurring once and the leading ten covering roughly 2.6%. What was sequenced was PBMCs or T cells enriched from blood (not recorded which). These receptors originate from a woman in her 30s with acute COVID-19.

Here the CDR3 reads CASSYSGDGRSIQYF. CDR3 sequence (DNA): TGTGCCAGCAGTTACTCGGGAGACGGACGAAGCATTCAGTACTTC. The chain is built from TRBV6-6 and TRBJ2-4; TRBD2 is a possible D gene (5 bases). There are 15 residues in the CDR3. The germline V and J ends were trimmed by 0 bases and 9 bases, with 15 bases remaining between them. Germline V CDR1 and CDR2: MNHNY, SVGAGI (reference sequence).

The chain recombines TRBV7-2 with TRBJ1-2; 8 nucleotides align to TRBD1. Trimming removed 7 bases from V and 5 bases from J; junction bases left unmatched: 6. This CDR3 comprises 13 residues. Germline V gene data show CDR1 as SGHTA and CDR2 as FQGNSA. CDR3 region: CASTQTGDYGYTF. For the CDR3, the DNA is TGTGCCAGCACCCAGACAGGGGATTATGGCTACACCTTC. The variable domain in full, completed from reference TRBV7-2 and TRBJ1-2, reads GAGVSQSPSNKVTEKGKDVELRCDPISGHTALYWYRQSLGQGLEFLIYFQGNSAPDKSGLPSDRFSAERTGGSVSTLTIQRTQQEDSAVYLCASTQTGDYGYTFGSGTRLTVV.

The J gene is TRBJ2-2, the V gene TRBV11-2; D might be TRBD1 (6 bases). The CDR3 totals 17 residues. The V gene lost 0 bases and the J gene lost 2 bases, with 13 bases spanning the gap. Germline V gives CDR1 SGHAT, CDR2 FQNNGV. DNA for the CDR3: TGTGCCAGCAGCTTAGATCCAGGGGCCGCAAACACCGGGGAGCTGTTTTTT. Translation: CASSLDPGAANTGELFF.